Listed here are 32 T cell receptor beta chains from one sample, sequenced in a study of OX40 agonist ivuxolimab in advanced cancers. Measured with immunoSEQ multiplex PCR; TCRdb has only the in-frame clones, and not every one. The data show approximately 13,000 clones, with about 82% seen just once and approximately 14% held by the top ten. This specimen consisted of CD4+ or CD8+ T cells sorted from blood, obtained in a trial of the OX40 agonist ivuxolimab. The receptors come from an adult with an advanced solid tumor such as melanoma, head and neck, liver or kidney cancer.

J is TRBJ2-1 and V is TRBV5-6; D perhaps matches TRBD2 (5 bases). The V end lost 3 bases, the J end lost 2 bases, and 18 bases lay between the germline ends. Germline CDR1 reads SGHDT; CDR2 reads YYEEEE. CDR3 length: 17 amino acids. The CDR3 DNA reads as TGTGCCAGCAGCTGGCAAGGACTGGAGTTCGCCTACAATGAGCAGTTCTTC. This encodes CASSWQGLEFAYNEQFF. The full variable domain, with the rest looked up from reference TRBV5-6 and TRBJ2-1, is DAGVTQSPTHLIKTRGQQVTLRCSPKSGHDTVSWYQQALGQGPQFIFQYYEEEERQRGNFPDRFSGHQFPNYSSELNVNALLLGDSALYLCASSWQGLEFAYNEQFFGPGTRLTVL.

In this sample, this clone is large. The DNA of the CDR3 is TGTGCCAGCAGTGAAGAGGGAGCAAACATTCAGTACTTC. It is translated as CASSEEGANIQYF. The V and J genes are TRBV6-1 and TRBJ2-4, with D possibly being TRBD2 (5 bases). Per the germline V gene, CDR1 is MNHNS and CDR2 is SASEGT. The germline V and J ends were trimmed by 1 base and 6 bases, with 7 bases remaining between them. The CDR3 has 13 residues.

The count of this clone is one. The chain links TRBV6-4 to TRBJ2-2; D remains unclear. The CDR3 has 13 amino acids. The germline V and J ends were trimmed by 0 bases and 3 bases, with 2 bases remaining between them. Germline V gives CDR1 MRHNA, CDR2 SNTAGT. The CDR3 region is CASSDSDTGELFF. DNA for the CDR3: TGTGCCAGCAGTGACTCTGACACCGGGGAGCTGTTTTTT.

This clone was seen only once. CDR3 loop: CASSPGQGSYGYTF. In DNA, the CDR3 is TGCGCCAGCAGCCCAGGACAGGGTAGCTATGGCTACACCTTC. The chain uses TRBV5-1 and TRBJ1-2; TRBD1 aligns across 8 bases. J gave up 4 bases and V 4 bases, and 6 bases lay outside the gene matches. The CDR3 consists of 14 residues. Germline V gene data show CDR1 as SGHRS and CDR2 as YFSETQ.

As DNA, the CDR3 is TGTGCCAGCAGTGAGGCAGCTTCCTACGAGCAGTACTTC. This codes for CASSEAASYEQYF. The chain uses TRBV6-1 and TRBJ2-7; D uncertain. This CDR3 is built from 13 residues. V was pared by 3 bases and J by 1 base, with 7 bases between. Germline V gene sequence: CDR1 MNHNS, CDR2 SASEGT.

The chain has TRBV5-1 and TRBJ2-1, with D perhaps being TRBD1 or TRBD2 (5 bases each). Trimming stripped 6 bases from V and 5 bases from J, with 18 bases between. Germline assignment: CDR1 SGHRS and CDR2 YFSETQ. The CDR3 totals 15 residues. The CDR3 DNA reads TGCGCCAGCACACTGTTCTGGGACGGGCACAATGAGCAGTTCTTC. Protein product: CASTLFWDGHNEQFF.

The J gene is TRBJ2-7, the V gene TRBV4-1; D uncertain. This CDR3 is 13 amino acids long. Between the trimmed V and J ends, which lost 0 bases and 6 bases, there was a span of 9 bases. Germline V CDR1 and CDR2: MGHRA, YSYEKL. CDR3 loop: CASSQDWGTEQYF. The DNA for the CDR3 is TGCGCCAGCAGCCAAGATTGGGGTACCGAGCAGTACTTC.

The CDR3 protein is CASSAAEKLFF. The CDR3 bases are TGTGCCAGCAGTGCAGCCGAAAAACTGTTTTTT. V is TRBV25-1 and J is TRBJ1-4; the D is unclear. Deletions cut 4 bases from V and 8 bases from J, with 5 bases between. The CDR3 spans 11 residues. CDR1 MGHDK and CDR2 SYGVNS come from the germline V gene.

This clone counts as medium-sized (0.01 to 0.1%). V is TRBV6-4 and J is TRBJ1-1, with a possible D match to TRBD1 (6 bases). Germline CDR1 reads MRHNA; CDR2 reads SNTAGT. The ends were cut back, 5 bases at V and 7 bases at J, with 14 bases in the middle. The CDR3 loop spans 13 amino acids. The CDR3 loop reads CASSRSIGGEAFF. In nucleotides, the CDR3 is TGTGCCAGCAGTCGCTCGATAGGGGGTGAAGCTTTCTTT.

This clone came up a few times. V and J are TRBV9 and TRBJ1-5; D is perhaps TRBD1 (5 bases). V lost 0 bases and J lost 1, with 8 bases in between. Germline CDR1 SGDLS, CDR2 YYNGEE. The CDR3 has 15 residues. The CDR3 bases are TGTGCCAGCAGCGTAGACGGGGGAAGCAATCAGCCCCAGCATTTT. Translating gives CASSVDGGSNQPQHF.

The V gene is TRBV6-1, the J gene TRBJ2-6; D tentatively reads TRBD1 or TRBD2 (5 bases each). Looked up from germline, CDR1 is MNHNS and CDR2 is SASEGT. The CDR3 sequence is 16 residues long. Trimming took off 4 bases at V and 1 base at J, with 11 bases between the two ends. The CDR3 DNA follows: TGTGCCAGCAGTGGGGGGACGGGTTCTGGGGCCAACGTCCTGACTTTC. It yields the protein CASSGGTGSGANVLTF.

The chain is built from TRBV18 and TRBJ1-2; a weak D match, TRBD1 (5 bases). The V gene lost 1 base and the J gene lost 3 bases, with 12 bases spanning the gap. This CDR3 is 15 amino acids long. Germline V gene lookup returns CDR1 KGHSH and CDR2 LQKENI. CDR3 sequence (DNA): TGTGCCAGCTCACCACAGGCCCGGGACTACTATGGCTACACCTTC. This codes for CASSPQARDYYGYTF.

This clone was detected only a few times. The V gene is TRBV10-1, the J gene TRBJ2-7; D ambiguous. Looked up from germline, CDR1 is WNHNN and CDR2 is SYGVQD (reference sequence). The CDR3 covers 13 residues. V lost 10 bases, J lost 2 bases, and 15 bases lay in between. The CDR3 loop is CATPEGSAYEQYF. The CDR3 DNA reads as TGCGCCACCCCGGAAGGATCAGCCTACGAGCAGTACTTC.

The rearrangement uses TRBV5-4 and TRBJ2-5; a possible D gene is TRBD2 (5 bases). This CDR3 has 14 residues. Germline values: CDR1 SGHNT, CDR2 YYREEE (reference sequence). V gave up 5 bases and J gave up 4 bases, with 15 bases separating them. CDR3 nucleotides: TGTGCCAGCAGAATGGACTCCTTCCCAGAGACCCAGTACTTC. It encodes CASRMDSFPETQYF.

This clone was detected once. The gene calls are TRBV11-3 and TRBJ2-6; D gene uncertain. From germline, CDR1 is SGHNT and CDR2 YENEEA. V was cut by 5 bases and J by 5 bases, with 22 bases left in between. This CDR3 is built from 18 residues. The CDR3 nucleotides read TGTGCCAGCAGCGCTTGCGAATCTCGACAAAGTCGGGCCAACGTCCTGACTTTC. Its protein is CASSACESRQSRANVLTF.

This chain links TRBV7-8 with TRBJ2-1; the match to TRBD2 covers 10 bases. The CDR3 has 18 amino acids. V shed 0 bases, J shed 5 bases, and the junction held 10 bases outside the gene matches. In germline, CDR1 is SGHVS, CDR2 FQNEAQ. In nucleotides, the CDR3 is TGTGCCAGCAGCTTAGCGCTGGCTAGCGGGAGTGGCGACAATGAGCAGTTCTTC. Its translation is CASSLALASGSGDNEQFF.

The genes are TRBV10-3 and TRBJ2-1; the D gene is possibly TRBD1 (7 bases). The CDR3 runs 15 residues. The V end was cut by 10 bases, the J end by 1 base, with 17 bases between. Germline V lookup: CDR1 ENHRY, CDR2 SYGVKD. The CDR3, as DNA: TGTGCCACGAGGGATTCAGGGGGGTCCTACAATGAGCAGTTCTTC. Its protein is CATRDSGGSYNEQFF.

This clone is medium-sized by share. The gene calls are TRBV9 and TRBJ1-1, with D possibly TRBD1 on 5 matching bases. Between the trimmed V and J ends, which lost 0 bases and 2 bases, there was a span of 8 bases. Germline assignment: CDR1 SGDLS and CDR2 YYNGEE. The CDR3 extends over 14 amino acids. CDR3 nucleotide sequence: TGTGCCAGCAGCGTAGATGGGGCCAACACTGAAGCTTTCTTT. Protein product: CASSVDGANTEAFF.

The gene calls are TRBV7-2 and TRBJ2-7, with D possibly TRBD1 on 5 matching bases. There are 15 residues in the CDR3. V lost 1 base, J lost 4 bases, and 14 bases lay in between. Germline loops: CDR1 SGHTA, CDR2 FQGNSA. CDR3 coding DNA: TGTGCCAGCAGCTTAGGGGGCGCGGTTATTTACGAGCAGTACTTC. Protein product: CASSLGGAVIYEQYF.

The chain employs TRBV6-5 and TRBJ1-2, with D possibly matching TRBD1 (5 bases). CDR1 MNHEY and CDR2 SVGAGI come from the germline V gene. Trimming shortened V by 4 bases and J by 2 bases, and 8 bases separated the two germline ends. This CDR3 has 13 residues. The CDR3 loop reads CASSLTVNYGYTF. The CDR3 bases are TGTGCCAGCAGTTTGACAGTCAACTATGGCTACACCTTC.

For the CDR3, the DNA is TGTGCCAGCAGCGTAGACAGGGCTGATGAAAAACTGTTTTTT. Amino acids: CASSVDRADEKLFF. This chain uses TRBV9 with TRBJ1-4; D may be TRBD1 (6 bases). The CDR3 spans 14 residues. Trimming removed 0 bases at V and 6 bases at J, with 9 bases between. Per germline, CDR1 SGDLS and CDR2 YYNGEE.

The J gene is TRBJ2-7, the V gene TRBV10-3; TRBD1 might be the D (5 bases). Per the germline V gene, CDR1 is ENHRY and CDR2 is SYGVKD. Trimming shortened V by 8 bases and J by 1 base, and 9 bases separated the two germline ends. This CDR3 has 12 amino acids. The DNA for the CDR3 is TGTGCCATCGGAGCAGGGTCCTACGAGCAGTACTTC. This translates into CAIGAGSYEQYF.

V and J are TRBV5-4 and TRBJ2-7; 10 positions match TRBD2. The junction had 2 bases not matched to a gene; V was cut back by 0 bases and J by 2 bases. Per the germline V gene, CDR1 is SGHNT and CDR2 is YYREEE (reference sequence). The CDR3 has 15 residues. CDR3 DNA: TGTGCCAGCAGCTTGGTCACTAGCGGGACCTACGAGCAGTACTTC. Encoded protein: CASSLVTSGTYEQYF. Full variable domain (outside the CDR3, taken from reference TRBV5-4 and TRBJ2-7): ETGVTQSPTHLIKTRGQQVTLRCSSQSGHNTVSWYQQALGQGPQFIFQYYREEENGRGNFPPRFSGLQFPNYSSELNVNALELDDSALYLCASSLVTSGTYEQYFGPGTRLTVT.

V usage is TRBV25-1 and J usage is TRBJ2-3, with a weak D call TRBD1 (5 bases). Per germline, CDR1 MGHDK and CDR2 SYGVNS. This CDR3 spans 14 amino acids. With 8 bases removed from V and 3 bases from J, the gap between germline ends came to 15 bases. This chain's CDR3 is CASGWGGETDTQYF. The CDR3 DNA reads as TGTGCCAGCGGATGGGGCGGAGAAACAGATACGCAGTATTTT.

The CDR3 nucleotides read TGCGCCAGCAGCTTGGAACTAGCGGCTACCTACGAGCAGTACTTC. It is translated as CASSLELAATYEQYF. The rearrangement uses TRBV5-1 and TRBJ2-7, with TRBD2 matching 8 bases. Germline trimming cut 0 bases from V and 2 bases from J; bases unmatched to any gene: 4. Germline V gene lookup returns CDR1 SGHRS and CDR2 YFSETQ. This CDR3 has 15 amino acids.

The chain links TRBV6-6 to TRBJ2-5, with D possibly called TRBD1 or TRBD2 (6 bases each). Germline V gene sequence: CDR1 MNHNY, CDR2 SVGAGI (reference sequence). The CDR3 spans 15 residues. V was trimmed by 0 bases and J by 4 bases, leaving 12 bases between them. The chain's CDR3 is CASSYSPGAGETQYF. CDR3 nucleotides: TGTGCCAGCAGTTACTCTCCGGGGGCCGGAGAGACCCAGTACTTC.

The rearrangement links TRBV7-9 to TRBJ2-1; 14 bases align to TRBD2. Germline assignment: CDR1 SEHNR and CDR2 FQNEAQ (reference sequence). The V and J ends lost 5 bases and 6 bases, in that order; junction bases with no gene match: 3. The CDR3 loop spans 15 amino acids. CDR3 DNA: TGTGCCAGCAGCCAGGGGACTAGCGGGGGCAATGAGCAGTTCTTC. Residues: CASSQGTSGGNEQFF.

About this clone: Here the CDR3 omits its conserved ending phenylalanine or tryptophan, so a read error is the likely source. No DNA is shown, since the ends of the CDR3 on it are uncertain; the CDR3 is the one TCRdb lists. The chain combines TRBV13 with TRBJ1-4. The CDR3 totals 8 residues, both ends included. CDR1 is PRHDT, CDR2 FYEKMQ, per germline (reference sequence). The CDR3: CARGGRWI.

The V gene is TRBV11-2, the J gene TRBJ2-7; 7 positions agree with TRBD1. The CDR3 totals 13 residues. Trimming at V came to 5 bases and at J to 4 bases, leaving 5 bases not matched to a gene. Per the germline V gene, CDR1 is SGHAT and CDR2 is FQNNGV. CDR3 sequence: CASSLGTVYEQYF. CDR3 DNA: TGTGCCAGCAGCCTCGGGACAGTTTACGAGCAGTACTTC.

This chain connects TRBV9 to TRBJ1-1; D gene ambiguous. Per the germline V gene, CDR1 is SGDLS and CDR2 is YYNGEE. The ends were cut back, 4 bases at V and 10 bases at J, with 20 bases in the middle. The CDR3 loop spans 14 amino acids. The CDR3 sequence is CASSRRQTADGAFF. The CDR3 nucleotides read TGTGCCAGCAGCCGCCGGCAGACGGCGGACGGAGCTTTCTTT.

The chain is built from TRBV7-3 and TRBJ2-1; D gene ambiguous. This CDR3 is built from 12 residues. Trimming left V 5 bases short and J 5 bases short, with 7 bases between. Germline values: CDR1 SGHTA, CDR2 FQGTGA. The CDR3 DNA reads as TGTGCCAGCAGCCTTGGCGACAATGAGCAGTTCTTC. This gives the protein CASSLGDNEQFF.

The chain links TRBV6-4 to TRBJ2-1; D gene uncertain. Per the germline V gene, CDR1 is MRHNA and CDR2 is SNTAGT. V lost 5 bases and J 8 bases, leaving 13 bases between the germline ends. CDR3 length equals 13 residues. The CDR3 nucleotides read TGTGCCAGCAGTAGGACCGTACCCGATGAGCAGTTCTTC. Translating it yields CASSRTVPDEQFF.